This T cell receptor (beta chain) is drawn from a study of T cells expressing NK-cell markers. Study-level points and caveats: Dominant NKG2C+ clonotypes made up about 1.0-8% of CD8+ T cells in over five donors.

Comment on this clonotype: Antigen unknown.

Researchers built TCR beta cDNA using 5'RACE template switching with UMIs. TCRdb reanalyzed the 5' RACE reads, giving one entry per CDR3 protein sequence and no DNA. This sample's table has around 380,000 distinct CDR3 sequences. Germline V gives CDR1 SEHNR, CDR2 FQNEAQ (reference sequence). CDR3 size: 15 residues. The sequence derives from a woman between 45 and 65 years old in good health. Sequencing was carried out using blood T cells: a sorted CD56 or NKG2C T cell subset, CD4+ or CD8+ T cells, or bulk PBMC T cells (not recorded which). The gene calls are TRBV7-9 and TRBJ2-3; TCRdb's assignment of TRBD1 cannot be checked, as there is no DNA. The CDR3 loop reads CASSFVGQGTDTQYF.